This TCR beta chain was found in a study of shared clonotypes between healthy human individuals. General study points: Generally, naive subsets (rather than memory subsets) showed larger estimated richness. The sharing of 5% to 6.5% of naive CD4 clonotypes was seen across a few donors.

A note on this clone: The antigen is unknown.

Germline V gene lookup returns CDR1 SQVTM and CDR2 ANQGSEA. CDR3 length equals 11 residues. V was cut by 6 bases and J by 5 bases, with 10 bases left in between. TCRdb's copy holds only in-frame clones and misses some; the assay was immunoSEQ multiplex PCR. Of approximately 2,000,000 clones detected, around 93% appear once; the ten largest clones hold 0.3% to 0.45%. This receptor was taken from a man aged 18 to 30 in good health. Some clones in this sample may be carry-over from other donors' samples. Sequencing was done on a sample of naive CD4+ T cells from PBMCs. Indicated subset: CD45RA+ positively selected. This chain joins TRBV29-1 and TRBJ2-5; unclear D gene. Here the CDR3 reads CSVNREETQYF. In nucleotides, the CDR3 is TGCAGCGTCAACAGAGAGGAGACCCAGTACTTC.